These T cell receptor beta chains were read from a single sample in a study of T-cell memory formation after mild COVID-19. Each CDR3 protein is one row after TCRdb ran MiXCR on the 5' RACE reads. Counted here are a few hundred thousand distinct CDR3 sequences, more than 15% occurring once; the ten biggest clones make up roughly 21%. Sequenced: PBMCs or a T cell subset sorted from them (not recorded which). The receptors here all came from a man in his late teens or twenties who had mild COVID-19 (a few samples of this study predate the infection). Cell type and time point are not known. The CDR3 runs from the conserved cysteine through the conserved F or W.

J gene | V gene | CDR3 protein
TRBJ2-5 | TRBV7-8 | CATLMRGYQETQYF
TRBJ2-1 | TRBV20-1 | CSAPGGGESYNEQFF
TRBJ1-5 | TRBV12-3/TRBV12-4 | CASSFGNNQPQHF
TRBJ2-1 | TRBV28 | CAILSSAQGTNEQFF
TRBJ1-5 | TRBV7-9 | CASSLAGADNQPQHF
TRBJ1-4 | TRBV6-2/TRBV6-3 | CASSEGGNEKLFF
TRBJ2-5 | TRBV7-3 | CASSLTAGETQYF
TRBJ1-4 | TRBV5-1 | CASTTGPGEKLFF
TRBJ2-5 | TRBV5-1 | CASRGEETQYF
TRBJ2-3 | TRBV20-1 | CSARAAALDTDTQYF
TRBJ1-1 | TRBV25-1 | CASSDPRRGNAEAFF
TRBJ2-3 | TRBV5-1 | CASSDPGVLGDTQYF
TRBJ1-3 | TRBV6-2/TRBV6-3 | CASRSSGNTIYF
TRBJ2-5 | TRBV7-9 | CASSRSGGQETQYF
TRBJ1-1 | TRBV7-9 | CASSSWGRAGVAEAFF
TRBJ1-5 | TRBV6-2/TRBV6-3 | CASSVSYSNQPQHF
TRBJ2-5 | TRBV20-1 | CSARVLGLGGQYF
TRBJ1-6 | TRBV5-4 | CAIHREVGSPLHF
TRBJ1-1 | TRBV2 | CASRENRNTEAFF
TRBJ1-4 | TRBV12-3/TRBV12-4 | CASRSNEKLFF
TRBJ2-5 | TRBV12-3/TRBV12-4 | CASSLEVGEETQYF
TRBJ2-1 | TRBV7-2 | CASSLGQNNEQFF
TRBJ2-3 | TRBV12-3/TRBV12-4 | CASIPGRVPDTQYF
TRBJ2-1 | TRBV28 | CASSWAAADEQFF
TRBJ2-3 | TRBV7-9 | CASSLFQGTDTQYF
TRBJ1-6 | TRBV18 | CASSRIGVGSPLHF
TRBJ1-2 | TRBV7-2 | CASSFDRGLDGYTF
TRBJ2-1 | TRBV15 | CATSSRDRGYNEQFF
TRBJ2-7 | TRBV29-1 | CSVRQGYSYEQYF
TRBJ2-3 | TRBV2 | CASSERGHADTQYF
TRBJ1-1 | TRBV2 | CASSGTGGNTEAFF
TRBJ1-5 | TRBV5-6 | CASSLGGRGGNQPQHF
TRBJ2-5 | TRBV12-3/TRBV12-4 | CASRYSRGIGETQYF
TRBJ1-1 | TRBV25-1 | CASSDWQGEAFF
TRBJ1-2 | TRBV5-1 | CASSLEGAGGYTF
TRBJ1-1 | TRBV11-2 | CASSLWTGAGVVGEAFF
TRBJ2-7 | TRBV5-1 | CASSLSPYPRGEQYF
TRBJ2-3 | TRBV5-5 | CASSLTRDYLYDTQYF
TRBJ1-4 | TRBV12-3/TRBV12-4 | CASSSGTWGNEKLFF
TRBJ2-3 | TRBV7-6 | CASSLESRTTDTQYF